The 6 T cell receptor beta chains presented below share a single source sample, sequenced in a study of cytomegalovirus exposure and HLA in healthy donors listed by TCRdb under 2017. The library was produced with the immunoSEQ multiplex PCR assay. A mixture of 60 forward primers for TCR Vbeta segments and 13 reverse primers for TCR Jbeta segments was used in the multiplex PCR. The immuneACCESS repertoire file appears here via TCRdb, limited to in-frame rearrangements. These files lack a portion of the clones; in checked studies, under half of the deficit traces to unresolved V genes, and the cause of the others is not known. The sample data list some 140,000 clones, and 87% of these were observed just once. The top ten constitute approximately 4.7% of the sample. Sample: PBMCs. Receptor source: a woman aged 30 to 39 in good health and CMV-seronegative.

This chain connects TRBV5-1 to TRBJ1-5, with 8 bases aligning to TRBD1. From germline, CDR1 is SGHRS and CDR2 YFSETQ. V was pared by 4 bases and J by 4 bases, with 4 bases of the junction left unmatched. The CDR3 runs to 14 residues. The CDR3 bases are TGCGCCAGCAGCCCCGGGACAGGTAATCAGCCCCAGCATTTT. Translated: CASSPGTGNQPQHF.

This clone was seen only once. The CDR3 nucleotides read TGTGCCAGCTCACCGCAGGGTTCCTCCGGGGAGCTGTTTTTT. Its protein is CASSPQGSSGELFF. The chain couples TRBV18 to TRBJ2-2, with D tentatively TRBD1 (5 bases). The CDR3 runs to 14 residues. With 3 bases removed from V and 6 bases from J, the gap between germline ends came to 11 bases. Germline CDR1 and CDR2: KGHSH and LQKENI.

This chain uses TRBV11-2 with TRBJ2-7, with 11 bases aligning to TRBD2. J gave up 3 bases and V 6 bases, and 10 bases lay outside the gene matches. Germline assignment: CDR1 SGHAT and CDR2 FQNNGV. This CDR3 contains 16 residues. The CDR3 DNA reads as TGTGCCAGCAGTTTTGGGCCCGGGACTAGCGGCTACGAGCAGTACTTC. Translating gives CASSFGPGTSGYEQYF.

This rearrangement joins TRBV9 to TRBJ2-1; 9 bases fit TRBD2. V was clipped by 4 bases and J by 7 bases; unmatched bases: 12. The V gene's germline CDR1 is SGDLS and CDR2 YYNGEE. The CDR3 extends over 16 amino acids. The CDR3 sequence is CASSFYRLAEGNEQFF. In nucleotides, the CDR3 is TGTGCCAGCAGCTTCTATAGACTAGCGGAGGGAAATGAGCAGTTCTTC.

Note on this clone: This same CDR3 is encoded by further DNA sequences in the sample. The gene calls are TRBV10-3 and TRBJ1-2; D uncertain. This CDR3 has 15 amino acids. In germline, CDR1 is ENHRY, CDR2 SYGVKD. With 2 bases removed from V and 6 bases from J, the gap between germline ends came to 16 bases. The CDR3 DNA follows: TGTGCCATCAGTGAGCGACCAGGAGGCCAGGATGGCTACACCTTC. It codes for CAISERPGGQDGYTF.

The genes are TRBV5-1 and TRBJ1-4, with 9 bases fitting TRBD1. In germline, CDR1 is SGHRS, CDR2 YFSETQ. This CDR3 spans 15 amino acids. With V trimmed by 0 bases and J by 7 bases, 4 bases remained unmatched. The CDR3 region has the DNA TGCGCCAGCAGCTTGGCAGGACAGGGGACTGAAAAACTGTTTTTT. Translating it yields CASSLAGQGTEKLFF.